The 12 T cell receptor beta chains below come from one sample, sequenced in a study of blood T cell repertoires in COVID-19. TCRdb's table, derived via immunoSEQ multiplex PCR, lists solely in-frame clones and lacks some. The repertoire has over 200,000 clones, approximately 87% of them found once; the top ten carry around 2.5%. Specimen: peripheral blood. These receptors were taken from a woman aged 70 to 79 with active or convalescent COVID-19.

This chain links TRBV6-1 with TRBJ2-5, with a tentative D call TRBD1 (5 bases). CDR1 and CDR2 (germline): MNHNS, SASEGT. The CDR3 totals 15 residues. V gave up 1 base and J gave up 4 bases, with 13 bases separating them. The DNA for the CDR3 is TGTGCCAGCAGTGAAGGGCAGGGAAGGATAGAGACCCAGTACTTC. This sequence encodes CASSEGQGRIETQYF.

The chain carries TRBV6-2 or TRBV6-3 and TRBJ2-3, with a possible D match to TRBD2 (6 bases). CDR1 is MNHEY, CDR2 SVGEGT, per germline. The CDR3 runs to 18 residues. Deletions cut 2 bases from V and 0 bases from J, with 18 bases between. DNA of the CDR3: TGTGCCAGCAGTTACACGGCGGGGCGACGACCTAGCACAGATACGCAGTATTTT. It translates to CASSYTAGRRPSTDTQYF.

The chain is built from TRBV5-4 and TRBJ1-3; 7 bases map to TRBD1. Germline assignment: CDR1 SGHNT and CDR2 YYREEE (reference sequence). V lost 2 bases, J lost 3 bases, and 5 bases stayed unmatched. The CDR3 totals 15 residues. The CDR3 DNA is TGTGCCAGCAGCTTCGGGGGACAGAATGGAAACACCATATATTTT. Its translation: CASSFGGQNGNTIYF.

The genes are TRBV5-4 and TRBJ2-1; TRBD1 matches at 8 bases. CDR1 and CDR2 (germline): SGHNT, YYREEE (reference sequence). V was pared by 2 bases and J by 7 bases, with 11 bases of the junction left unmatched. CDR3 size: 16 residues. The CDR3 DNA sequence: TGTGCCAGCAGCTTACCGGGACAGGCTTTCGGGAATGAGCAGTTCTTC. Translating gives CASSLPGQAFGNEQFF.

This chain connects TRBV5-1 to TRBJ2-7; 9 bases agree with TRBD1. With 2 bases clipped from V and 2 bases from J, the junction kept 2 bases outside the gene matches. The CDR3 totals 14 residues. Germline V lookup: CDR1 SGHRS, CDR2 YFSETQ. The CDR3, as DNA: TGCGCCAGCAGCTTTGGGACAGGGACCTACGAGCAGTACTTC. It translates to CASSFGTGTYEQYF.

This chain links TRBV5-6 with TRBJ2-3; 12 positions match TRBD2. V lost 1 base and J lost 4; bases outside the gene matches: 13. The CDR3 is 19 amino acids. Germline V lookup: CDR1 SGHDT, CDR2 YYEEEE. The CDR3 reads CASSLLRPSGRVVADTQYF. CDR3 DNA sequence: TGTGCCAGCAGCTTGTTGCGGCCTAGCGGGAGGGTGGTTGCAGATACGCAGTATTTT.

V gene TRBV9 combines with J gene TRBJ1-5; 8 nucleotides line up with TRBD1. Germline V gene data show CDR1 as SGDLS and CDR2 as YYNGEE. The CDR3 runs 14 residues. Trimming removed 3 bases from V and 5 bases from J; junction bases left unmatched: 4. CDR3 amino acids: CASSAETGDQPQHF. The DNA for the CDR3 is TGTGCCAGCAGCGCCGAGACAGGGGATCAGCCCCAGCATTTT.

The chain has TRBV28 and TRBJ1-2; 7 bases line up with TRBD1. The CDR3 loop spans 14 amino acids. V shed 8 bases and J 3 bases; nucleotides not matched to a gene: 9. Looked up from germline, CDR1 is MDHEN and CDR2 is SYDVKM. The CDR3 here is CASEERGRYYGYTF. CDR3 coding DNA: TGTGCCAGCGAAGAAAGGGGGCGATACTATGGCTACACCTTC.

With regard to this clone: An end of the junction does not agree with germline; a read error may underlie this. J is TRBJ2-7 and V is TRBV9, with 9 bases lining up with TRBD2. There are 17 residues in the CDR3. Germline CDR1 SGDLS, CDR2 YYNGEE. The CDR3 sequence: CASSVGPLGTSSHEQYF. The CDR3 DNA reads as TGTGCCAGCAGCGTTGGCCCCCTCGGGACTAGCTCCCACGAGCAGTACTTC. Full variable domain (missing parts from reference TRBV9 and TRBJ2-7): DSGVTQTPKHLITATGQRVTLRCSPRSGDLSVYWYQQSLDQGLQFLIQYYNGEERAKGNILERFSAQQFPDLHSELNLSSLELGDSALYFCASSVGPLGTSSHEQYFGPGTRLTVT.

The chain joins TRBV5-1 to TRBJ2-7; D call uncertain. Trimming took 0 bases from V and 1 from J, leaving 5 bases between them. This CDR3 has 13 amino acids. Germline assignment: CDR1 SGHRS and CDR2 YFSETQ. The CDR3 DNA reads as TGCGCCAGCAGCTTGGCACAGTCCTACGAGCAGTACTTC. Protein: CASSLAQSYEQYF.

As DNA, the CDR3 is TGCGCCAGCAGCCCGAGACAGGGCTGGAAGGAGACCCAGTACTTC. Translating it yields CASSPRQGWKETQYF. The chain combines TRBV5-1 with TRBJ2-5; 7 nucleotides line up with TRBD1. From germline, CDR1 is SGHRS and CDR2 YFSETQ. Trimming took 4 bases from V and 5 from J; bases not matched to a gene: 11. The CDR3 loop spans 15 amino acids.

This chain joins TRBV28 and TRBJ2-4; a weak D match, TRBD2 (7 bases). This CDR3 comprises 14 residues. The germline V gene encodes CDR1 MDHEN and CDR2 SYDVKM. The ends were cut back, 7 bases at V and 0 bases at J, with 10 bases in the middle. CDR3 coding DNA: TGTGCCAGCAAGGGGGGGCTAGCCAAAAACATTCAGTACTTC. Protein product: CASKGGLAKNIQYF.